This is a list of T cell receptor beta chains from one sample in a study of PD-1 blockade in classical Hodgkin lymphoma. The method was immunoSEQ multiplex PCR; TCRdb's version includes in-frame clones alone and lacks a portion of them. The sample records roughly 20,000 clones, 88% being singletons. This material consisted of CD8+ T cells from blood, taken before the fourth cycle of nivolumab. The receptors were sampled from a human donor with classical Hodgkin lymphoma. The CDR3 runs from the conserved cysteine through the conserved F or W. Fields, in order: J gene, clone size, V gene, D gene, CDR3 protein, CDR3 DNA. A D gene is named only where the DNA matches it firmly. Clone size, where shown, is once, few, many, or a class for clones that have expanded.

TRBJ2-5,NA,TRBV12-5,NA,CASGYITGPRETQYF,TGTGCTAGTGGATATATAACAGGGCCCCGAGAGACCCAGTACTTC
TRBJ2-7,once,TRBV5-4,TRBD2,CASSGTLAGGPHEQYF,TGTGCCAGCAGCGGGACCCTAGCGGGAGGCCCCCACGAGCAGTACTTC
TRBJ1-1,few,TRBV27,NA,CASSLGGITEAFF,TGTGCCAGCAGTTTGGGGGGAATCACTGAAGCTTTCTTT
TRBJ1-1,NA,TRBV5-1,NA,CASSLGDTEAFF,TGCGCCAGCAGCTTAGGCGACACTGAAGCTTTCTTT
TRBJ2-7,NA,TRBV11-2,NA,CASSLDGLEIAHEQYF,TGTGCCAGCAGCTTAGACGGTCTAGAGATCGCCCACGAGCAGTACTTC
TRBJ2-7,NA,TRBV27,NA,CASMGFGYEQYF,TGTGCCAGCATGGGGTTTGGTTACGAGCAGTACTTC
TRBJ2-6,NA,TRBV7-9,TRBD1,CASSPLGQTLGANVLTF,TGTGCCAGCAGCCCACTGGGACAGACCCTGGGGGCCAACGTCCTGACTTTC
TRBJ1-1,NA,TRBV18,NA,CASSLPGNTEAFF,TGTGCCAGCTCGCTCCCAGGGAACACTGAAGCTTTCTTT
TRBJ2-1,NA,TRBV4-1,NA,CASSQIARSEQFF,TGCGCCAGCAGCCAGATTGCTCGAAGTGAGCAGTTCTTC
TRBJ1-1,NA,TRBV7-9,TRBD1,CASLGTAMNTEAFF,TGTGCCAGCTTAGGGACAGCTATGAACACTGAAGCTTTCTTT
TRBJ2-7,NA,TRBV21-1,NA,CASRTGQPPYEQYF,TGTGCCAGCAGGACGGGACAGCCCCCCTACGAGCAGTACTTC
TRBJ2-5,NA,TRBV27,NA,CASSFSGTQYF,TGTGCCAGCAGTTTCTCGGGGACCCAGTACTTC
TRBJ2-6,NA,TRBV27,NA,CASSFDVGANVLTF,TGTGCCAGCAGTTTTGACGTTGGGGCCAACGTCCTGACTTTC
TRBJ2-7,NA,TRBV7-9,NA,CASSAVNRDEQYF,TGTGCCAGCAGCGCTGTGAACAGGGACGAGCAGTACTTC
TRBJ2-7,NA,TRBV27,NA,CASTKGTPEGSYEQYF,TGTGCCAGCACCAAGGGGACTCCGGAGGGCTCCTACGAGCAGTACTTC
TRBJ1-3,NA,TRBV5-4,TRBD1,CASSHDRDRDGNTIYF,TGTGCCAGCAGCCACGACCGGGACAGGGATGGAAACACCATATATTTT
TRBJ2-7,NA,TRBV27,NA,CASSLPPRTIPTYEQYF,TGTGCCAGCAGTTTACCCCCCCGGACAATTCCGACCTACGAGCAGTACTTC
TRBJ1-1,NA,TRBV6-5,NA,CASSLSRRTEAFF,TGTGCCAGCAGTTTGAGCCGGAGGACTGAAGCTTTCTTT
TRBJ1-3,NA,TRBV28,NA,CASSLSRGGSGNTIYF,TGTGCCAGCAGTTTAAGTCGCGGGGGATCTGGAAACACCATATATTTT
TRBJ1-1,NA,TRBV25-1,NA,CASRIGTEAFF,TGTGCCAGCCGAATAGGGACTGAAGCTTTCTTT
TRBJ2-7,NA,TRBV6-5,NA,CASSYTGSYEQYF,TGTGCCAGCAGTTACACCGGGAGCTACGAGCAGTACTTC
TRBJ2-3,NA,TRBV5-5,NA,CASSLEVDTQYF,TGTGCCAGCAGCTTGGAGGTAGATACGCAGTATTTT
TRBJ1-1,NA,TRBV30,TRBD1,CAWKGPGGPAEAFF,TGTGCCTGGAAGGGTCCAGGGGGCCCGGCTGAAGCTTTCTTT
TRBJ2-5,NA,TRBV9,TRBD2,CASSADLLAGGETQYF,TGTGCCAGCAGCGCGGACCTACTAGCGGGCGGAGAGACCCAGTACTTC
TRBJ1-1,few,TRBV27,NA,CASSPGPAGTEAFF,TGTGCCAGCAGTCCGGGGCCCGCGGGCACTGAAGCTTTCTTT
TRBJ2-1,NA,TRBV29-1,TRBD1,CSVDGGRGLYNEQFF,TGCAGCGTTGACGGAGGCAGGGGGCTCTACAATGAGCAGTTCTTC
TRBJ2-7,NA,TRBV27,TRBD1,CASSPKRQGNEQYF,TGTGCCAGCAGCCCAAAAAGACAGGGTAACGAGCAGTACTTC
TRBJ2-7,NA,TRBV28,NA,CASTPGRGQTYEQYF,TGTGCCAGCACTCCAGGGCGGGGCCAGACCTACGAGCAGTACTTC
TRBJ1-1,NA,TRBV25-1,NA,CASSEYWDTEAFF,TGTGCCAGCAGTGAATACTGGGACACTGAAGCTTTCTTT
TRBJ2-1,NA,TRBV12-1,NA,CASSPLHTTRGGGNEQFF,TGTGCCAGCAGCCCTCTTCATACGACGCGCGGGGGGGGCAATGAGCAGTTCTTC
TRBJ2-7,NA,TRBV5-6,NA,CASSLGQLLYEQYF,TGTGCCAGCAGCTTGGGACAGCTACTCTACGAGCAGTACTTC
TRBJ1-1,NA,TRBV27,NA,CASSRLNSGAFF,TGTGCCAGCAGCAGGTTGAACAGCGGGGCTTTCTTT
TRBJ1-3,once,TRBV25-1,NA,CASSPAGGRNTIYF,TGTGCCAGCAGCCCCGCGGGAGGGCGAAACACCATATATTTT
TRBJ1-5,few,TRBV6-6,NA,CASSYYPGTPQPQHF,TGTGCCAGCAGTTATTACCCCGGGACTCCTCAGCCCCAGCATTTT
TRBJ2-6,NA,TRBV5-6,NA,CASSLSIGISGANVLTF,TGTGCCAGCAGCCTAAGCATTGGAATCTCTGGGGCCAACGTCCTGACTTTC
TRBJ2-7,NA,TRBV6-6,TRBD2,CASSQGTSGPYEQYF,TGTGCCAGCAGTCAAGGGACTAGCGGACCCTACGAGCAGTACTTC
TRBJ2-2,NA,TRBV4-1,NA,CASSLGPEKRSTGELFF,TGCGCCAGCAGCCTGGGCCCGGAGAAGCGTAGCACCGGGGAGCTGTTTTTT
TRBJ2-1,NA,TRBV7-9,NA,CASSSSLSTNNEQFF,TGTGCCAGCAGCTCCTCCTTGAGCACAAACAATGAGCAGTTCTTC
TRBJ2-3,large,TRBV14,NA,CASSQSDTQYF,TGTGCCAGCAGCCAGTCAGATACGCAGTATTTT
TRBJ1-1,few,TRBV4-1,TRBD1,CASSQDLWTGEAFF,TGCGCCAGCAGCCAAGATCTTTGGACAGGGGAAGCTTTCTTT
TRBJ1-2,NA,TRBV25-1,NA,CASSDNEWLYGYTF,TGTGCCAGCAGTGACAACGAGTGGCTCTATGGCTACACCTTC
TRBJ2-1,NA,TRBV4-1,NA,CASSHLGAGTGSYNEQFF,TGCGCCAGCAGCCACCTGGGTGCCGGGACTGGCTCCTACAATGAGCAGTTCTTC
TRBJ1-6,NA,TRBV28,NA,CASSFPGSSYNSPLHF,TGTGCCAGCAGCTTCCCAGGGAGCTCCTATAATTCACCCCTCCACTTT
TRBJ2-1,NA,TRBV11-2,TRBD2,CASSSGTSRTDEQFF,TGTGCCAGCAGCTCCGGGACTAGCAGGACGGATGAGCAGTTCTTC
TRBJ2-7,NA,TRBV10-1,NA,CASSESSFALRQYF,TGCGCCAGCAGTGAGTCGAGTTTCGCGCTAAGGCAGTACTTC
TRBJ2-7,NA,TRBV2,NA,CASSEGDGVLYF,TGTGCCAGCAGTGAAGGGGACGGAGTCCTGTACTTC
TRBJ2-3,NA,TRBV10-3,TRBD2,CANGTSGSRCTDTQYF,TGTGCCAACGGGACTAGCGGGAGTAGGTGCACAGATACGCAGTATTTT
TRBJ1-6,NA,TRBV7-9,TRBD1,CASSLISDRGNNSPLHF,TGTGCCAGCAGCTTAATATCGGACAGGGGGAACAATTCACCCCTCCACTTT
TRBJ2-1,NA,TRBV7-9,NA,CASISNREHSYNEQFF,TGTGCCAGCATTTCAAACCGGGAACACTCCTACAATGAGCAGTTCTTC
TRBJ2-7,NA,TRBV7-9,NA,CASSSNYEQYF,TGTGCCAGCAGCAGCAACTACGAGCAGTACTTC